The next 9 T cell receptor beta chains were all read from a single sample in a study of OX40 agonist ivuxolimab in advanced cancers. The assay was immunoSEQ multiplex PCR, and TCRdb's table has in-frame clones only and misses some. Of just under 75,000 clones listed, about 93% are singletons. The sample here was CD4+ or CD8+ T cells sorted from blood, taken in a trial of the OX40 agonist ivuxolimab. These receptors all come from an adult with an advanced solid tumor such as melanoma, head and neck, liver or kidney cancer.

The CDR3 spells CASSLTPTGAEAFF. The CDR3 DNA reads as TGTGCCAGCAGCTTGACCCCGACAGGGGCTGAAGCTTTCTTT. The rearrangement links TRBV5-5 to TRBJ1-1, with 8 bases identical to TRBD1. The CDR3 is made up of 14 amino acids. Germline CDR1 and CDR2: SGHKS and YYEKEE (reference sequence). The trim removed 1 base at V and 6 bases at J, leaving 5 bases unmatched.

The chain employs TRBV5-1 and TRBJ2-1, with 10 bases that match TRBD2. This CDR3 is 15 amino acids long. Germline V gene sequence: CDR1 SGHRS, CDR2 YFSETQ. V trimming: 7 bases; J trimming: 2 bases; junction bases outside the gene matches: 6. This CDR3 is CASSPGTSAYNEQFF. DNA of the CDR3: TGCGCCAGCTCCCCCGGGACTAGCGCCTACAATGAGCAGTTCTTC.

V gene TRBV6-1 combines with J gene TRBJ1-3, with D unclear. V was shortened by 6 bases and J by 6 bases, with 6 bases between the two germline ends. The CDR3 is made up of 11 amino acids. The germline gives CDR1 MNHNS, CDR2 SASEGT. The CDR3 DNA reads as TGTGCCAGCAGGTTAGAAAACACCATATATTTT. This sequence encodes CASRLENTIYF.

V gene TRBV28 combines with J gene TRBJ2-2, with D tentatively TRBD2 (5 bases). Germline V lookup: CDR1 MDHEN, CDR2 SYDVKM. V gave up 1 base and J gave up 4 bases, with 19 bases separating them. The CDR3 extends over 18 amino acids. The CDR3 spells CASSLSRLGTRSTGELFF. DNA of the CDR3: TGTGCCAGCAGTTTATCTCGACTTGGAACTAGAAGCACCGGGGAGCTGTTTTTT.

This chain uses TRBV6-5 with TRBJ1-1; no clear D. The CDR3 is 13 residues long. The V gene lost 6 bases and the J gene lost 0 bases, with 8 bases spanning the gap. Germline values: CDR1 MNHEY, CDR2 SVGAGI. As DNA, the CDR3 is TGTGCCAGCAGCCGGGAGATGAACACTGAAGCTTTCTTT. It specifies CASSREMNTEAFF.

In DNA form, the CDR3 reads TGTGCCAGCAGCCCCCCTTGGGGGGCCTATGGCTACACCTTC. Encoded protein: CASSPPWGAYGYTF. The chain uses TRBV11-2 and TRBJ1-2, with D possibly matching TRBD1 (6 bases). The CDR3 contains 14 residues. Per the germline V gene, CDR1 is SGHAT and CDR2 is FQNNGV. V lost 5 bases, J lost 4 bases, and 14 bases lay in between.

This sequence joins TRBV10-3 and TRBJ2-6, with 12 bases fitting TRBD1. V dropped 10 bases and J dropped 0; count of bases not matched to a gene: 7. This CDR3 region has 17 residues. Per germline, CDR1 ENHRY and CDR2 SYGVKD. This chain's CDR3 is CATGTGGLSSGANVLTF. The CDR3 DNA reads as TGTGCCACCGGGACAGGGGGCCTTAGCTCTGGGGCCAACGTCCTGACTTTC.

CDR3 nucleotides: TGTGCCAGCAGTTACCAGGCTAGCCTCGGCAATGAGCAGTTCTTC. This codes for CASSYQASLGNEQFF. The chain employs TRBV6-6 and TRBJ2-1; the D gene is possibly TRBD2 (5 bases). The germline CDR1 and CDR2 sequences are MNHNY and SVGAGI (reference sequence). The CDR3 loop spans 15 amino acids. V was shortened by 2 bases and J by 6 bases, with 14 bases between the two germline ends.

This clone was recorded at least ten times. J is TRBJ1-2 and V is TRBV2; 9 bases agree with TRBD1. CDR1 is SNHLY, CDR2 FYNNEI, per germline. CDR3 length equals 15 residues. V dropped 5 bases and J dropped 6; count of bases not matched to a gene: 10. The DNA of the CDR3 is TGTGCCAGCAGTTGGGGGGGACAGGGCCCACATGGCTACACCTTC. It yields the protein CASSWGGQGPHGYTF.